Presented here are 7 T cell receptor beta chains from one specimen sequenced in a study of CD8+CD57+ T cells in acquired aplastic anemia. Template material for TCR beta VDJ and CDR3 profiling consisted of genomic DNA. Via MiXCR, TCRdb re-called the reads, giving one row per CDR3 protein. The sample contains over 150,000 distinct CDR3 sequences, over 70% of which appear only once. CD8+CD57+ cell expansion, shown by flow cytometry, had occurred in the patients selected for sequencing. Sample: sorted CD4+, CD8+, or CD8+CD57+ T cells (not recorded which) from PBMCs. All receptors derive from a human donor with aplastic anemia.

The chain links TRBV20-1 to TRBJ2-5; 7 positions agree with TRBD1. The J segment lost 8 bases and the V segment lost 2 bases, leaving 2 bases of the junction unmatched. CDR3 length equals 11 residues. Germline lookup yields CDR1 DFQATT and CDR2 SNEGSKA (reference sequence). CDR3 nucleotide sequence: TGCAGTGCTAGAACAGGGGAAACCCAGTACTTC. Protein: CSARTGETQYF.

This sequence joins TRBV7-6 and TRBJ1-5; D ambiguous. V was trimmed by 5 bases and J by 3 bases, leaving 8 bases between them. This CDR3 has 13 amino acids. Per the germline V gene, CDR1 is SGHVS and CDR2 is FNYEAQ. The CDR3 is CASSPSVNQPQHF. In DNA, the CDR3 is TGTGCCAGCAGCCCGTCGGTCAATCAGCCCCAGCATTTT. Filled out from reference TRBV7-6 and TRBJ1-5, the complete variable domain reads GAGVSQSPRYKVTKRGQDVALRCDPISGHVSLYWYRQALGQGPEFLTYFNYEAQQDKSGLPNDRFSAERPEGSISTLTIQRTEQRDSAMYRCASSPSVNQPQHFGDGTRLSIL.

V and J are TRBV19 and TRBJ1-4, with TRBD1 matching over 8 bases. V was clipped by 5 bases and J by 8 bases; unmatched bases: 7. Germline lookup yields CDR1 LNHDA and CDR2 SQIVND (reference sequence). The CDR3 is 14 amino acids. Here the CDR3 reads CASSPTGVQEKLFF. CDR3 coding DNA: TGTGCCAGTAGTCCGACAGGGGTTCAGGAAAAACTGTTTTTT.

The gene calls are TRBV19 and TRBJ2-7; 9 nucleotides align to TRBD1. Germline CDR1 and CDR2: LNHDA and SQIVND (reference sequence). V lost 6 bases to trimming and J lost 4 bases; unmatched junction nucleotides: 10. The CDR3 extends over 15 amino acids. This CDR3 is CASSGNRGRIYEQYF. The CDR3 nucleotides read TGTGCCAGTAGCGGTAACAGGGGGCGCATTTACGAGCAGTACTTC.

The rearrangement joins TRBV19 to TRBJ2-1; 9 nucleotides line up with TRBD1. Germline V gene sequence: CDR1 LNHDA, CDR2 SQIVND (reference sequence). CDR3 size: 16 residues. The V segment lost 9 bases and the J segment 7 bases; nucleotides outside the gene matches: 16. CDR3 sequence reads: CASSPSAGTGRNEQFF. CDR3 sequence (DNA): TGTGCCAGCAGCCCTAGCGCCGGGACAGGGAGGAATGAGCAGTTCTTC.

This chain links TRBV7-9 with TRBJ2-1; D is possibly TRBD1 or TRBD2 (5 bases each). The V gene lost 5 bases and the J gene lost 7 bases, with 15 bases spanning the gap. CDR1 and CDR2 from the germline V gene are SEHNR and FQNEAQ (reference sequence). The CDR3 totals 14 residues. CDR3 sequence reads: CASSRRDPTNEQFF. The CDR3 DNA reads TGTGCCAGCAGCCGTCGGGACCCGACGAATGAGCAGTTCTTC.

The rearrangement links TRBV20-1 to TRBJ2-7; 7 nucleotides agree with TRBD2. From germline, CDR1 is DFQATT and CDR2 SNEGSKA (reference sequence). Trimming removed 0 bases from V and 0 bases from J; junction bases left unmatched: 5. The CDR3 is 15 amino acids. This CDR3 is CSAREGGAASYEQYF. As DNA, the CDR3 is TGCAGTGCTAGAGAGGGAGGGGCCGCCTCCTACGAGCAGTACTTC.